The rows below give T cell receptor beta chains drawn from one sample of a study of blood T cell repertoires in COVID-19. TCRdb's table, derived via immunoSEQ multiplex PCR, lists solely in-frame clones and lacks some. The table includes approximately 480,000 clones, roughly 87% detected once. The sequenced sample was PBMCs or T cells enriched from blood (not recorded which). The receptor set was obtained from a woman younger than 35 who had recovered from COVID-19. Both conserved end residues are part of each CDR3. A D gene is named only where the DNA matches it firmly. For some rows the clone size is stated as once, few or many, or as a class when expanded; others skip it.

J | size | D | V | CDR3 | DNA
TRBJ2-3 | - | TRBD2 | TRBV19 | CATRLAGSAGTQYF | TGTGCCACCCGGCTAGCGGGGTCTGCTGGTACGCAGTATTTT
TRBJ2-7 | once | TRBD1 | TRBV6-1 | CASSDFGQALSYEQYF | TGTGCCAGCAGTGACTTTGGACAGGCCCTGTCCTACGAGCAGTACTTC
TRBJ1-2 | - | - | TRBV4-1 | CASSRQEGDGYTF | TGCGCCAGCAGCCGCCAAGAGGGTGATGGCTACACCTTC
TRBJ1-2 | - | - | TRBV19 | CASTYKGRGGYTF | TGTGCCAGTACTTATAAGGGGCGAGGTGGCTACACCTTC
TRBJ2-5 | - | TRBD1 | TRBV18 | CASSPRRDSRQETQYF | TGTGCCAGCTCACCAAGAAGGGACAGTAGACAAGAGACCCAGTACTTC
TRBJ2-5 | - | - | TRBV12-3/TRBV12-4 | CATASSQGETQYF | TGTGCCACCGCCTCGTCGCAGGGGGAGACCCAGTACTTC
TRBJ2-1 | - | - | TRBV15 | CATSGMGAGVFDEQFF | TGTGCCACCAGCGGGATGGGGGCGGGGGTTTTCGATGAGCAGTTCTTC
TRBJ2-3 | - | - | TRBV4-1 | CASSQDGDTQYF | TGCGCCAGCAGCCAAGACGGGGATACGCAGTATTTT
TRBJ1-5 | - | - | TRBV5-1 | CASSFQGSPNQPQHF | TGCGCCAGCAGCTTCCAGGGGTCCCCGAATCAGCCCCAGCATTTT
TRBJ2-3 | - | - | TRBV4-1 | CASSQDIPGASTDTQYF | TGCGCCAGCAGCCAAGATATCCCTGGGGCGAGCACAGATACGCAGTATTTT
TRBJ2-3 | - | TRBD2 | TRBV30 | CAWSVSSGGLDTQYF | TGTGCCTGGAGTGTTTCGAGCGGGGGGTTAGATACGCAGTATTTT
TRBJ1-6 | - | TRBD1 | TRBV10-3 | CAISESRGNSPLHF | TGTGCCATCAGTGAGTCCAGGGGGAATTCACCCCTCCACTTT
TRBJ1-5 | - | TRBD1 | TRBV7-2 | CASSFGQGKNQPQHF | TGTGCCAGCAGCTTTGGACAGGGGAAGAATCAGCCCCAGCATTTT
TRBJ1-1 | - | - | TRBV7-9 | CASSARQYTEAFF | TGTGCCAGCAGCGCCCGACAGTACACTGAAGCTTTCTTT
TRBJ2-3 | - | TRBD2 | TRBV4-2 | CASSQTLAGPTDTQYF | TGTGCCAGCAGCCAGACCCTAGCGGGGCCTACAGATACGCAGTATTTT
TRBJ1-2 | - | - | TRBV5-5 | CASSPNLGQLYGYTF | TGTGCCAGCAGCCCCAATCTCGGACAGCTCTATGGCTACACCTTC
TRBJ2-1 | - | TRBD2 | TRBV27 | CASSPRLAGGNEQFF | TGTGCCAGCAGTCCGCGACTAGCGGGGGGGAATGAGCAGTTCTTC
TRBJ2-3 | - | - | TRBV2 | CASSRGPDTQYF | TGTGCCAGCAGTCGAGGGCCAGATACGCAGTATTTT
TRBJ2-6 | - | - | TRBV9 | CASSVQGSGANVLTF | TGTGCCAGCAGCGTTCAGGGATCTGGGGCCAACGTCCTGACTTTC
TRBJ2-7 | - | - | TRBV4-1 | CASSPSPRGYEQYF | TGCGCCAGCAGCCCTTCACCAAGAGGGTACGAGCAGTACTTC
TRBJ1-5 | - | - | TRBV7-9 | CASSFNNQPQHF | TGTGCCAGCAGCTTCAATAATCAGCCCCAGCATTTT
TRBJ2-7 | - | TRBD2 | TRBV18 | CASSPTSGGEEQYF | TGTGCCAGCTCACCGACTAGCGGGGGGGAAGAGCAGTACTTC
TRBJ1-2 | - | TRBD1 | TRBV3-1/TRBV3-2 | CASSHGGQGAGYGYTF | TGTGCCAGCAGCCACGGGGGACAGGGGGCCGGCTATGGCTACACCTTC
TRBJ1-2 | - | - | TRBV7-9 | CASSPRLTRGGGYTF | TGTGCCAGCAGCCCCCGCCTTACCCGGGGGGGTGGCTACACCTTC
TRBJ1-1 | few | - | TRBV28 | CASSQTAWTIEAFF | TGTGCCAGCAGTCAGACAGCTTGGACTATTGAAGCTTTCTTT
TRBJ2-5 | once | - | TRBV24-1 | CATSDPPPEETQYF | TGTGCCACCAGTGACCCGCCGCCAGAAGAGACCCAGTACTTC
TRBJ2-2 | - | TRBD2 | TRBV7-9 | CASSLSGGTTGELFF | TGTGCCAGCAGCTTATCGGGGGGGACCACCGGGGAGCTGTTTTTT
TRBJ2-3 | - | TRBD1 | TRBV28 | CASSFRQGADTQYF | TGTGCCAGCAGTTTCCGCCAGGGGGCAGATACGCAGTATTTT
TRBJ1-3 | - | - | TRBV25-1 | CASSEWEVTGNTIYF | TGTGCCAGCAGTGAATGGGAGGTGACTGGAAACACCATATATTTT
TRBJ1-6 | - | - | TRBV2 | CASSVSVLQSPLHF | TGTGCCAGCAGTGTGTCAGTTCTTCAGTCACCCCTCCACTTT
TRBJ2-1 | - | - | TRBV27 | CASNRWRTYNEQFF | TGTGCCAGCAACCGTTGGCGGACCTACAATGAGCAGTTCTTC
TRBJ1-4 | - | TRBD1 | TRBV19 | CASRNRGTNEKLFF | TGTGCCAGCCGTAACAGGGGAACTAATGAAAAACTGTTTTTT
TRBJ1-1 | few | - | TRBV3-1/TRBV3-2 | CASSQESGMAFF | TGTGCCAGCAGCCAAGAATCCGGGATGGCTTTCTTT
TRBJ2-1 | - | TRBD2 | TRBV11-2 | CASSPSGGRWNEQFF | TGTGCCAGCAGCCCTAGCGGGGGGCGATGGAATGAGCAGTTCTTC
TRBJ1-4 | - | TRBD1 | TRBV10-3 | CAISERPGGASEKLFF | TGTGCCATCAGTGAGAGGCCAGGGGGCGCTTCTGAAAAACTGTTTTTT
TRBJ2-5 | - | TRBD2 | TRBV3-1/TRBV3-2 | CASSPGETSEGETQYF | TGTGCCAGCAGCCCTGGAGAAACTAGCGAAGGAGAGACCCAGTACTTC
TRBJ1-5 | - | - | TRBV2 | CASSDGRPQDQPQHF | TGTGCCAGCAGTGATGGGCGACCCCAGGATCAGCCCCAGCATTTT
TRBJ2-1 | - | TRBD2 | TRBV5-4 | CASSTSGGASEQFF | TGTGCCTCATCGACTAGCGGGGGGGCGTCTGAGCAGTTCTTC
TRBJ1-4 | - | - | TRBV7-6 | CASSLNVAVPNEKLFF | TGTGCCAGCAGCTTAAATGTGGCAGTACCTAATGAAAAACTGTTTTTT
TRBJ2-1 | - | TRBD1 | TRBV5-5 | CASRSGQGIYNEQFF | TGTGCCAGCAGATCCGGACAGGGGATTTACAATGAGCAGTTCTTC
TRBJ2-7 | - | TRBD2 | TRBV12-5 | CASGSEAGFPSYEQYF | TGTGCTAGTGGTTCTGAAGCGGGGTTTCCCTCCTACGAGCAGTACTTC
TRBJ2-1 | - | TRBD2 | TRBV6-6 | CASKNPFLAGGNEQFF | TGTGCCAGCAAAAACCCCTTTCTAGCGGGGGGAAATGAGCAGTTCTTC
TRBJ1-6 | few | TRBD1 | TRBV2 | CASTKTGPFPYSPLHF | TGTGCCAGCACTAAGACAGGGCCCTTCCCTTATTCACCCCTCCACTTT
TRBJ2-1 | - | - | TRBV5-1 | CASSPGGAGGTAYNEQFF | TGCGCCAGCAGCCCCGGTGGAGCGGGCGGGACTGCCTACAATGAGCAGTTCTTC
TRBJ1-6 | - | TRBD1 | TRBV30 | CAWNPGTGASSLHF | TGTGCCTGGAATCCCGGGACAGGGGCCTCATCCCTCCACTTT
TRBJ1-2 | once | TRBD1 | TRBV2 | CASSKDRGGRGYTF | TGTGCCAGCAGTAAGGACAGGGGAGGTCGTGGCTACACCTTC
TRBJ2-1 | - | - | TRBV5-1 | CASSVDGGRYNEQFF | TGCGCCAGCAGCGTGGATGGGGGCCGGTACAATGAGCAGTTCTTC
TRBJ2-1 | - | - | TRBV18 | CASSRSMTAYNEQFF | TGTGCCAGCTCCCGCTCTATGACAGCTTACAATGAGCAGTTCTTC
TRBJ1-6 | - | - | TRBV7-8 | CASSVLILVSYNSPLHF | TGTGCCAGCAGCGTACTCATACTGGTCTCCTATAATTCACCCCTCCACTTT
TRBJ1-1 | - | TRBD1 | TRBV27 | CASSLGQGTMNTEAFF | TGTGCCAGCAGTCTCGGACAGGGTACGATGAACACTGAAGCTTTCTTT
TRBJ1-1 | - | TRBD1 | TRBV15 | CATSRDRANTEAFF | TGTGCCACCAGCAGGGACAGGGCCAACACTGAAGCTTTCTTT
TRBJ1-1 | - | - | TRBV10-2 | CASSERGRGLLNTEAFF | TGCGCCAGCAGTGAAAGAGGGAGGGGTCTCCTGAACACTGAAGCTTTCTTT
TRBJ1-2 | - | - | TRBV19 | CASSRVDYGYTF | TGTGCCAGTAGTAGAGTCGACTATGGCTACACCTTC
TRBJ1-5 | - | - | TRBV12-3/TRBV12-4 | CASRKSPDQPQHF | TGTGCCAGCAGAAAAAGCCCCGATCAGCCCCAGCATTTT